This entry lists 5 T cell receptor beta chains sequenced from one sample in a study of glioma-infiltrating T cells. The iRepertoire nested amplicon-rescue multiplex PCR amplified TCR alpha and beta CDR3s from RNA. TCRdb analysed the multiplex PCR reads with MiXCR anew, one entry per CDR3 protein. The sample holds a few hundred thousand distinct CDR3 sequences, 41% seen once. Sequencing used glioma tissue, nonneoplastic brain tissue, or PBMCs (not recorded which). The receptors shown here come from a human donor with low-grade glioma or glioblastoma, undergoing nonglioma brain surgery, or in good health (not recorded which).

In regard to this clonotype: The final CDR3 position lacks the conserved phenylalanine or tryptophan, pointing to a likely read error. The chain couples TRBV4-1 to TRBJ2-5, with TRBD2 as a possible D gene (6 bases). This CDR3 region has 16 residues. Trimming cost V 4 bases and J 1 base, with 16 bases left between them. Germline values: CDR1 MGHRA, CDR2 YSYEKL. CDR3 sequence (DNA): TGCGCCAGCAGCCGCCCTTCAGGAGGGACCCAAGAGACCCAGTACTCC. Protein sequence: CASSRPSGGTQETQYS.

This clonotype was observed a few times. The chain recombines TRBV20-1 with TRBJ1-5; tentatively, D is TRBD1 (6 bases). V shed 2 bases and J shed 5 bases, with 10 bases lying between them. The CDR3 consists of 13 residues. From germline, CDR1 is DFQATT and CDR2 SNEGSKA (reference sequence). CDR3 sequence: CSARPGQYQPQHF. CDR3 nucleotide sequence: TGCAGTGCTAGACCCGGACAGTATCAGCCCCAGCATTTT.

This clonotype was recorded only once. The junction departs from the called germline gene at one end, perhaps through a read error. The chain has TRBV6-1 and TRBJ2-1; 10 bases line up with TRBD2. The length of the CDR3 is 15 residues. The germline V gene encodes CDR1 MNHNS and CDR2 SASEGT. The CDR3 loop is CAISDYASGSYEQFF. In nucleotides, the CDR3 is TGTGCCATCAGTGATTACGCTAGCGGGAGTTATGAGCAGTTCTTC.

The chain has TRBV7-2 and TRBJ2-5, with unresolved D. This CDR3 contains 13 residues. Germline CDR1 is SGHTA and CDR2 is FQGNSA. Trimming left V 4 bases short and J 4 bases short, with 10 bases between. The CDR3 DNA is TGTGCCAGCAGCTCCCTTCACCGAGAGACCCAGTACTTC. It codes for CASSSLHRETQYF. Supplemented by reference TRBV7-2 and TRBJ2-5, the full variable domain reads GAGVSQSPSNKVTEKGKDVELRCDPISGHTALYWYRQSLGQGLEFLIYFQGNSAPDKSGLPSDRFSAERTGGSVSTLTIQRTQQEDSAVYLCASSSLHRETQYFGPGTRLLVL.

This clonotype has only a few counts. This chain links TRBV20-1 with TRBJ1-2; D call uncertain. The CDR3 has 15 amino acids. The ends were cut back, 0 bases at V and 3 bases at J, with 14 bases in the middle. CDR1 DFQATT and CDR2 SNEGSKA come from the germline V gene (reference sequence). The CDR3 loop is CSARDRIGPYYGYTF. CDR3 coding DNA: TGCAGTGCTAGAGATAGGATCGGACCATACTATGGCTACACCTTC.